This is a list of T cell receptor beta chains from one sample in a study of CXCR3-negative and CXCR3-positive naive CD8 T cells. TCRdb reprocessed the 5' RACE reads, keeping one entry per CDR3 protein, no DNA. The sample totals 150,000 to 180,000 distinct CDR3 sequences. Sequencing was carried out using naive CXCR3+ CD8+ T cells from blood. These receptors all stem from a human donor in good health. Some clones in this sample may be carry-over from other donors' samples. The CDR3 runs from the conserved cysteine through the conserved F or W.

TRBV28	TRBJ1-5	CASSFPGTGQDQPQHF
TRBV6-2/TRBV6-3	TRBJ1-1	CASSYTIEGNTEAFF
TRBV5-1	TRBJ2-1	CASSFTNEQFF
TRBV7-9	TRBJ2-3	CASSGSSWDTQYF
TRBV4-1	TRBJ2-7	CASSPPIAGGNYEQYF
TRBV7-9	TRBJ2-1	CASSGPGLAGVVYNEQFF
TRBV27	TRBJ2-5	CASSPRLAGGETQYF
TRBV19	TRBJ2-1	CASSIDPGTSGYNEQFF
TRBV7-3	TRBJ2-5	CASSPELVGRETQYF
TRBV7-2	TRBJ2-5	CASSEGYSIQETQYF
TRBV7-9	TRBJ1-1	CASRTSGDTEAFF
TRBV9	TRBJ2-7	CASSAESSSFEQYF
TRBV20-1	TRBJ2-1	CSLFSGTTQEQFF
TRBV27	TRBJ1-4	CASSLSSGSNEKLFF
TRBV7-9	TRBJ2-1	CASRRDRDYNEQFF
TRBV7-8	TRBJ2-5	CASSPTGPLETQYF
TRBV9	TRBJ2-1	CASGHGPGLAGGLNEQFF
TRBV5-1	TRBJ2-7	CASSFGQMGSYEQYF
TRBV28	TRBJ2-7	CASSLGKAYEQYF
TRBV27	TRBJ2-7	CASSLNRDGLYEQYF
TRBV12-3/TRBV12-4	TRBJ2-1	CASSLRTRGSQFF
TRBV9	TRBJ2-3	CASSPGTSGGTGDTQYF